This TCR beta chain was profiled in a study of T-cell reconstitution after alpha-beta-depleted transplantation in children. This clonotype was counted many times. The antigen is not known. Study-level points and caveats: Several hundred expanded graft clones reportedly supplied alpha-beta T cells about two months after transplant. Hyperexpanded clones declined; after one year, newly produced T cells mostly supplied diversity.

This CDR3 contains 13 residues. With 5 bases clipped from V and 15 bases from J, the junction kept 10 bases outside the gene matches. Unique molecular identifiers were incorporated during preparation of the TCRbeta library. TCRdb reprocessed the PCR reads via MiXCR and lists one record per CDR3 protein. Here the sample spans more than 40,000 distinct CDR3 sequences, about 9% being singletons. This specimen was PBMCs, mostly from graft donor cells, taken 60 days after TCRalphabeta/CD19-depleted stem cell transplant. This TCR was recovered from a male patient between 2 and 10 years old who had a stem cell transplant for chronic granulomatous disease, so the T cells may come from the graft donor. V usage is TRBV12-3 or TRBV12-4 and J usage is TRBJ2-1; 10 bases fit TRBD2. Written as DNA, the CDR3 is TGTGCCAGCAGTATTATAGCGGGAGGACGGCCGTTCTTC. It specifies CASSIIAGGRPFF.